The 22 T cell receptor beta chains reported below all come from one sample, sequenced in a study of cytomegalovirus exposure and HLA in healthy donors. The PCR made use of 60 Vbeta and 13 Jbeta primers. Libraries were prepared by immunoSEQ multiplex PCR; TCRdb keeps only in-frame clonotypes and omits some of them. The sample consists of around 130,000 clones, roughly 70% of them appearing once. Sequenced input: PBMCs. The source is a man aged 40-49 years in good health and CMV-seropositive.

The chain uses TRBV18 and TRBJ2-7; no clear D. The length of the CDR3 is 15 residues. Germline CDR1 KGHSH, CDR2 LQKENI. V was cut by 2 bases and J by 2 bases, with 13 bases left in between. The CDR3 DNA reads TGTGCCAGCTCACCATCGGTAGCTCCAGCCTACGAGCAGTACTTC. It yields the protein CASSPSVAPAYEQYF.

V usage is TRBV6-5 and J usage is TRBJ2-7; 9 bases map to TRBD1. The CDR3 is 15 amino acids. V lost 5 bases, J lost 0 bases, and 5 bases stayed unmatched. Germline-derived CDR1 and CDR2 are MNHEY and SVGAGI. CDR3 DNA: TGTGCCAGCAGTAGAGGACAGGGGCCCTCCTACGAGCAGTACTTC. Protein sequence: CASSRGQGPSYEQYF.

The chain carries TRBV6-5 and TRBJ1-1; D possibly corresponds to TRBD1 (5 bases). Trimming removed 6 bases from V and 7 bases from J, with 15 bases in between. In germline, CDR1 is MNHEY, CDR2 SVGAGI. There are 13 residues in the CDR3. CDR3 nucleotides: TGTGCCAGCAGCCCCTTAACCGGGGGTGAAGCTTTCTTT. Translated: CASSPLTGGEAFF.

To note about this clone: Other DNA sequences of this sample code for an identical CDR3. The rearrangement joins TRBV6-5 to TRBJ1-2, with a weak D call TRBD1 (5 bases). Germline CDR1 and CDR2: MNHEY and SVGAGI. The CDR3 has 15 residues. The V and J ends lost 2 bases and 2 bases respectively, with 12 bases between them. The CDR3 DNA is TGTGCCAGCAGTTACGTACACAGGTCAAACTATGGCTACACCTTC. This sequence encodes CASSYVHRSNYGYTF.

The chain couples TRBV10-1 to TRBJ2-5; D gene uncertain. V shed 3 bases and J shed 1 base, with 9 bases lying between them. This CDR3 region has 14 residues. In germline, CDR1 is WNHNN, CDR2 SYGVQD (reference sequence). The CDR3 spells CASSDNTVQETQYF. Written as DNA, the CDR3 is TGCGCCAGCAGTGATAATACAGTCCAAGAGACCCAGTACTTC.

This chain links TRBV29-1 with TRBJ2-7; D remains ambiguous. The CDR3 extends over 11 amino acids. The germline V gene encodes CDR1 SQVTM and CDR2 ANQGSEA. V lost 5 bases to trimming and J lost 7 bases, with 12 bases between them. Here the CDR3 DNA reads TGCAGCGTTCCGGGTCCGCAAGAGCAGTACTTC. Amino acid sequence: CSVPGPQEQYF.

This clone was seen only a few times. J is TRBJ2-3 and V is TRBV7-9; TRBD2 matches at 8 bases. V trimming: 6 bases; J trimming: 3 bases; junction bases outside the gene matches: 17. The germline CDR1 and CDR2 sequences are SEHNR and FQNEAQ (reference sequence). This CDR3 comprises 18 residues. The CDR3, as DNA: TGTGCCAGCAGGCCCCAAAAAGTTCTAGCGGGTGGTACAGATACGCAGTATTTT. Its translation is CASRPQKVLAGGTDTQYF.

The rearrangement joins TRBV13 to TRBJ1-5, with 11 nucleotides matching TRBD1. V dropped 3 bases and J dropped 0; count of bases not matched to a gene: 7. The CDR3 sequence is 18 residues long. CDR1 and CDR2 from the germline V gene are PRHDT and FYEKMQ (reference sequence). The CDR3 spells CASSFSGTGGYSNQPQHF. Here the CDR3 DNA reads TGTGCCAGCAGCTTCTCCGGGACAGGGGGTTATAGCAATCAGCCCCAGCATTTT.

The rearrangement links TRBV18 to TRBJ1-1; a possible D gene is TRBD1 (5 bases). The CDR3 sequence is 16 residues long. Germline V gives CDR1 KGHSH, CDR2 LQKENI. V was clipped by 2 bases and J by 4 bases, with 17 bases between them. CDR3 in DNA: TGTGCCAGCTCACCAGACAGTCTGGGCCTAGGCACTGAAGCTTTCTTT. It encodes CASSPDSLGLGTEAFF.

V and J are TRBV7-6 and TRBJ2-5; 13 bases match TRBD2. There are 15 residues in the CDR3. Germline V gives CDR1 SGHVS, CDR2 FNYEAQ. V lost 5 bases to trimming and J lost 5 bases; unmatched junction nucleotides: 5. In DNA form, the CDR3 reads TGTGCCAGCAGCCTACTAGCGGGAGGGCAGGAGACCCAGTACTTC. This sequence encodes CASSLLAGGQETQYF.

This clone was observed a handful of times. V usage is TRBV28 and J usage is TRBJ2-2, with 7 bases lining up with TRBD1. V gave up 2 bases and J gave up 1 base; unmatched junction bases: 1. From germline, CDR1 is MDHEN and CDR2 SYDVKM. The CDR3 has 15 amino acids. The CDR3 region is CASSLTGVNTGELFF. CDR3 DNA sequence: TGTGCCAGCAGTTTAACAGGGGTGAACACCGGGGAGCTGTTTTTT.

The rearrangement joins TRBV14 to TRBJ2-1; D is uncertain. V lost 3 bases and J 14 bases, leaving 14 bases between the germline ends. Germline CDR1 reads SGHDN; CDR2 reads FVKESK. The CDR3 sequence is 12 residues long. The CDR3 sequence: CASSQTRRVEFF. CDR3 DNA sequence: TGTGCCAGCAGCCAGACTCGACGAGTGGAGTTCTTC.

As for this clone: At the DNA level, this CDR3 is encoded by other sequences in the same sample as well. The chain has TRBV27 and TRBJ1-1; 8 bases are a match to TRBD1. The CDR3 extends over 15 amino acids. Germline V gene lookup returns CDR1 MNHEY and CDR2 SMNVEV (reference sequence). V was pared by 2 bases and J by 5 bases, with 7 bases of the junction left unmatched. For the CDR3, the DNA is TGTGCCAGCAGTTTAGTCAGGGGGCGTGAGACTGAAGCTTTCTTT. It specifies CASSLVRGRETEAFF.

This clone was detected only once. The V call is TRBV4-1, the J call TRBJ2-1; TRBD2 matches 10 bases. Looked up from germline, CDR1 is MGHRA and CDR2 is YSYEKL. The CDR3 is 17 residues long. J was trimmed by 8 bases and V by 0 bases; bases with no gene match: 10. Here the CDR3 reads CASSQDEQSSGSYEQFF. The CDR3 DNA reads as TGCGCCAGCAGCCAAGACGAACAGTCTAGCGGGAGCTATGAGCAGTTCTTC.

This sequence joins TRBV5-1 and TRBJ2-2, with D perhaps matching TRBD2 (5 bases). CDR1 is SGHRS, CDR2 YFSETQ, per germline. This CDR3 contains 16 residues. V was shortened by 0 bases and J by 2 bases, with 11 bases between the two germline ends. CDR3 loop: CASSLASGFNTGELFF. The DNA for the CDR3 is TGCGCCAGCAGCTTGGCCTCGGGGTTCAACACCGGGGAGCTGTTTTTT.

This sequence joins TRBV28 and TRBJ2-3; 11 positions match TRBD1. The germline gives CDR1 MDHEN, CDR2 SYDVKM. Trimming at V came to 5 bases and at J to 0 bases, leaving 7 bases not matched to a gene. The CDR3 is 17 amino acids. The CDR3 coding sequence is TGTGCCAGCAGTACCGGGACAGGGGGTCCTAGCACAGATACGCAGTATTTT. It yields the protein CASSTGTGGPSTDTQYF.

The chain carries TRBV11-1 and TRBJ2-7; TRBD2 matches at 9 bases. The V segment lost 5 bases and the J segment 6 bases; nucleotides outside the gene matches: 8. CDR1 is SGHAT, CDR2 FQDESV, per germline (reference sequence). This CDR3 is built from 14 residues. In nucleotides, the CDR3 is TGTGCCAGCAGCACTCCGGGACTAGCTAGCGAGCAGTACTTC. Translation gives CASSTPGLASEQYF.

V is TRBV7-2 and J is TRBJ2-1; TRBD2 matches 7 bases. V shed 5 bases, J shed 6 bases, and the junction held 13 bases outside the gene matches. Germline V gives CDR1 SGHTA, CDR2 FQGNSA. The CDR3 is 16 amino acids. The CDR3 DNA follows: TGTGCCAGCAGCCAATGGGGGGGAGCTACATCCAATGAGCAGTTCTTC. The encoded protein is CASSQWGGATSNEQFF.

The chain is built from TRBV25-1 and TRBJ2-1; 9 bases agree with TRBD2. Germline V gene sequence: CDR1 MGHDK, CDR2 SYGVNS. J lost 4 bases, V lost 0 bases, and 1 base had no gene match. The CDR3 sequence is 15 residues long. CDR3 sequence: CASSEYAGGYNEQFF. The CDR3, as DNA: TGTGCCAGCAGTGAATACGCGGGAGGGTACAATGAGCAGTTCTTC.

The chain combines TRBV28 with TRBJ1-2; TRBD1 matches at 10 bases. The CDR3 spans 13 residues. Germline values: CDR1 MDHEN, CDR2 SYDVKM. Trimming removed 8 bases from V and 4 bases from J; junction bases left unmatched: 4. Here the CDR3 reads CASGQGDLYGYTF. CDR3 DNA sequence: TGTGCCAGCGGACAGGGGGATCTCTATGGCTACACCTTC.

This chain connects TRBV6-1 to TRBJ1-2; D possibly corresponds to TRBD1 (5 bases). Trimming took off 7 bases at V and 0 bases at J, with 12 bases between the two ends. Looked up from germline, CDR1 is MNHNS and CDR2 is SASEGT. CDR3 length: 14 amino acids. Here the CDR3 reads CASTPAGPNYGYTF. The CDR3 DNA reads as TGTGCCAGCACCCCGGCGGGACCTAACTATGGCTACACCTTC.

This clone was seen just once. The CDR3 DNA reads TGTGCCAGCAACCCAGGGGGGAGCTCCTACGAGCAGTACTTC. It codes for CASNPGGSSYEQYF. The chain combines TRBV6-5 with TRBJ2-7, with D possibly TRBD1 on 7 matching bases. Per germline, CDR1 MNHEY and CDR2 SVGAGI. Trimming took off 7 bases at V and 0 bases at J, with 13 bases between the two ends. The CDR3 consists of 14 residues.